These T cell receptor beta chains were read from a single sample in a study of T-cell memory formation after mild COVID-19. Each CDR3 protein gets one entry after TCRdb re-called the 5' RACE reads with MiXCR. The data contain 550,000 to 600,000 distinct CDR3 sequences, about 22% of them singletons. Sequencing used PBMCs or a T cell subset sorted from them (not recorded which). The receptors stem from an adult woman who had mild COVID-19 (a few samples of this study predate the infection). Cell type and time point are not known. CDR3s include the opening cysteine and the closing phenylalanine or tryptophan. Each record gives: V gene, D gene, CDR3 protein. A D gene is named only where the DNA matches it firmly.

TRBV6-2/TRBV6-3 TRBD2 CASSYGRRGSSYNEQFF
TRBV12-3/TRBV12-4 NA CASSSWTIDGYTF
TRBV19 NA CASLGENTDTQYF
TRBV12-3/TRBV12-4 NA CASSLYIHEQYF
TRBV12-3/TRBV12-4 NA CASRRLGEAKNIQYF
TRBV4-1 NA CASSHLMNTEAFF
TRBV9 TRBD2 CASSVARREGPNEQFF
TRBV6-1 NA CASSIRAGGNGNTIYF
TRBV24-1 TRBD2 CATSDQLAGSYNEQFF
TRBV7-9 TRBD1 CASSLEWDSGNTEAFF
TRBV30 NA CAWTGRTGELFF
TRBV6-1 NA CASSEAGAGYEQYF
TRBV5-1 TRBD1 CASSGAGGIDTDTQYF
TRBV7-6 NA CASSTQRSAYEQYF
TRBV7-7 NA CASSSGRQNTGELFF
TRBV7-8 NA CASSLDYGGKLFF